Following are 21 T cell receptor beta chains from one sample sequenced in a study of lymphopenia after photon versus proton radiotherapy. Clones were read by immunoSEQ multiplex PCR, and TCRdb kept only the in-frame ones, dropping some. The data hold about 160,000 clones, with roughly nine tenths observed a single time. This specimen consisted of peripheral blood, obtained from a patient treated with photon-based radiotherapy. These receptors were taken from a man aged 45-60 years with gastric cancer.

This rearrangement joins TRBV27 to TRBJ2-1; TRBD2 aligns across 10 bases. Trimming at V came to 1 base and at J to 1 base, leaving 7 bases not matched to a gene. The CDR3 is 18 residues long. From germline, CDR1 is MNHEY and CDR2 SMNVEV (reference sequence). The CDR3: CASSLYQPTSGSYNEQFF. For the CDR3, the DNA is TGTGCCAGCAGTTTATACCAACCGACTAGCGGGTCCTACAATGAGCAGTTCTTC.

The chain joins TRBV6-5 to TRBJ1-1; 9 nucleotides align to TRBD1. Germline CDR1 and CDR2: MNHEY and SVGAGI. This CDR3 is built from 14 residues. The J segment lost 0 bases and the V segment lost 7 bases, leaving 3 bases of the junction unmatched. In DNA, the CDR3 is TGTGCCAGCATAAACAGGGGGCTGAACACTGAAGCTTTCTTT. Its translation: CASINRGLNTEAFF.

This chain uses TRBV29-1 with TRBJ2-3, with 7 bases aligning to TRBD2. The CDR3 spans 13 residues. Germline lookup yields CDR1 SQVTM and CDR2 ANQGSEA. V shed 4 bases, J shed 2 bases, and the junction held 3 bases outside the gene matches. The CDR3 DNA reads TGCAGCGTTGGGGGGAGGGTCACAGATACGCAGTATTTT. It translates to CSVGGRVTDTQYF.

The chain is built from TRBV5-8 and TRBJ2-1; 10 nucleotides agree with TRBD2. Germline trimming cut 0 bases from V and 0 bases from J; bases unmatched to any gene: 6. Germline values: CDR1 SGHTS, CDR2 YDEGEE. The CDR3 has 18 amino acids. In DNA form, the CDR3 reads TGTGCCAGCAGCTTGGTTCTAGCGGGGGCATTCTCCTACAATGAGCAGTTCTTC. Residues: CASSLVLAGAFSYNEQFF.

This chain connects TRBV5-1 to TRBJ1-6; 7 bases match TRBD1. CDR1 and CDR2 (germline): SGHRS, YFSETQ. The J segment lost 9 bases and the V segment lost 1 base, leaving 4 bases of the junction unmatched. This CDR3 has 14 residues. CDR3 loop: CASSLSGGGSPLHF. CDR3 DNA sequence: TGCGCCAGCAGCTTGTCAGGGGGAGGTTCACCCCTCCACTTT.

The CDR3 nucleotides are TGCGCCAGCAGCCAACAGGGCCCGCCCGTTTCTGGCTACACCTTC. The encoded protein is CASSQQGPPVSGYTF. The rearrangement uses TRBV4-3 and TRBJ1-2; tentative D call: TRBD1 (5 bases). Between the trimmed V and J ends, which lost 2 bases and 7 bases, there was a span of 17 bases. The CDR3 contains 15 residues. Germline V lookup: CDR1 LGHNA, CDR2 YSLEER.

This clone occurred a few times. The V call is TRBV27, the J call TRBJ2-7, with D unresolved. This CDR3 is built from 12 residues. Germline values: CDR1 MNHEY, CDR2 SMNVEV (reference sequence). V lost 8 bases, J lost 1 base, and 9 bases lay in between. DNA of the CDR3: TGTGCCAGCGAGTCACGATCCTACGAGCAGTACTTC. Protein product: CASESRSYEQYF.

V usage is TRBV5-1 and J usage is TRBJ2-5, with TRBD1 identical over 10 bases. Germline V lookup: CDR1 SGHRS, CDR2 YFSETQ. CDR3 length equals 14 residues. Trimming removed 3 bases from V and 5 bases from J; junction bases left unmatched: 4. For the CDR3, the DNA is TGCGCCAGCAGCTGGGACAGGGGACGCGAGACCCAGTACTTC. Its translation is CASSWDRGRETQYF.

V usage is TRBV7-3 and J usage is TRBJ2-2; D gene unclear. The CDR3 is 14 amino acids. Per the germline V gene, CDR1 is SGHTA and CDR2 is FQGTGA. V was trimmed by 5 bases and J by 2 bases, leaving 9 bases between them. CDR3 amino acids: CASSAQINTGELFF. As DNA, the CDR3 is TGTGCCAGCAGCGCCCAGATTAACACCGGGGAGCTGTTTTTT.

V and J are TRBV11-2 and TRBJ2-1; the D is unclear. This CDR3 comprises 14 residues. The V end was cut by 5 bases, the J end by 6 bases, with 14 bases between. Germline V gene lookup returns CDR1 SGHAT and CDR2 FQNNGV. For the CDR3, the DNA is TGTGCCAGCAGCCCCCCCTTTGCCTCCAATGAGCAGTTCTTC. Translating it yields CASSPPFASNEQFF.

The CDR3 is CASSGSVYTGELFF. The CDR3 DNA follows: TGTGCCAGCAGCGGGAGTGTTTACACCGGGGAGCTGTTTTTT. The chain is built from TRBV6-6 and TRBJ2-2, with D possibly being TRBD2 (6 bases). The germline gives CDR1 MNHNY, CDR2 SVGAGI (reference sequence). This CDR3 is built from 14 residues. The V end was cut by 6 bases, the J end by 3 bases, with 11 bases between.

This sequence joins TRBV4-1 and TRBJ1-2; possible D gene TRBD1, 5 bases. Trimming shortened V by 1 base and J by 4 bases, and 19 bases separated the two germline ends. Germline assignment: CDR1 MGHRA and CDR2 YSYEKL. CDR3 length: 17 amino acids. This chain's CDR3 is CASSQASGITAAYGYTF. In DNA, the CDR3 is TGCGCCAGCAGCCAAGCTTCAGGGATCACCGCCGCCTATGGCTACACCTTC.

The genes are TRBV29-1 and TRBJ2-2; D not resolved. The germline CDR1 and CDR2 sequences are SQVTM and ANQGSEA. V gave up 7 bases and J gave up 2 bases, with 8 bases separating them. This CDR3 is 12 amino acids long. Here the CDR3 reads CSGIPNTGELFF. As DNA, the CDR3 is TGCAGCGGTATCCCCAACACCGGGGAGCTGTTTTTT.

The chain links TRBV7-9 to TRBJ1-5, with a possible D match to TRBD1 (5 bases). In germline, CDR1 is SEHNR, CDR2 FQNEAQ (reference sequence). Trimming pared 5 bases from V and 1 base from J, leaving 12 bases between. The CDR3 has 15 residues. CDR3 nucleotides: TGTGCCAGCAGCCCGGGACTTATAAGCAATCAGCCCCAGCATTTT. Translated, it gives CASSPGLISNQPQHF.

The chain combines TRBV15 with TRBJ2-3, with a weak D call TRBD2 (6 bases). V lost 5 bases and J 4 bases, leaving 13 bases between the germline ends. Germline lookup yields CDR1 LNHNV and CDR2 YYDKDF (reference sequence). The CDR3 totals 14 residues. In DNA form, the CDR3 reads TGTGCCACCAGCCCGACTAGTGGCGCAGATACGCAGTATTTT. Translating gives CATSPTSGADTQYF.

J is TRBJ2-5 and V is TRBV15, with a tentative D call TRBD2 (6 bases). The V end lost 1 base, the J end lost 4 bases, and 16 bases lay between the germline ends. CDR1 and CDR2 (germline): LNHNV, YYDKDF (reference sequence). This CDR3 has 16 residues. This chain's CDR3 is CATSRVGGEDGETQYF. CDR3 coding DNA: TGTGCCACCAGCAGAGTCGGAGGGGAAGATGGAGAGACCCAGTACTTC. Supplemented by reference TRBV15 and TRBJ2-5, the full variable domain reads DAMVIQNPRYQVTQFGKPVTLSCSQTLNHNVMYWYQQKSSQAPKLLFHYYDKDFNNEADTPDNFQSRRPNTSFCFLDIRSPGLGDTAMYLCATSRVGGEDGETQYFGPGTRLLVL.

The gene calls are TRBV27 and TRBJ2-1; TRBD2 is a possible D gene (6 bases). From germline, CDR1 is MNHEY and CDR2 SMNVEV (reference sequence). The CDR3 runs 14 residues. Trimming pared 8 bases from V and 5 bases from J, leaving 16 bases between. CDR3 region: CASLSAGSDNEQFF. CDR3 coding DNA: TGTGCCAGCCTGTCCGCGGGGAGCGACAATGAGCAGTTCTTC.

The CDR3 DNA follows: TGTGCCTGGAGTGGGGGAGTCGAGCAGTACTTC. It is translated as CAWSGGVEQYF. V gene TRBV30 combines with J gene TRBJ2-7, with a tentative D call TRBD2 (5 bases). The CDR3 runs to 11 residues. The V and J ends lost 1 base and 6 bases respectively, with 7 bases between them. Germline V gene data show CDR1 as GTSNPN and CDR2 as SVGIG (reference sequence).

The table lists this clone with a count of one. The gene calls are TRBV9 and TRBJ2-5; TRBD2 agrees at 7 bases. J gave up 4 bases and V 3 bases, and 6 bases lay outside the gene matches. Germline lookup yields CDR1 SGDLS and CDR2 YYNGEE. The CDR3 extends over 14 amino acids. CDR3 protein: CASSGGDYTETQYF. As DNA, the CDR3 is TGTGCCAGCAGCGGGGGGGACTATACAGAGACCCAGTACTTC.

The chain joins TRBV28 to TRBJ1-5; the match to TRBD1 covers 8 bases. J gave up 0 bases and V 6 bases, and 10 bases lay outside the gene matches. The germline V gene encodes CDR1 MDHEN and CDR2 SYDVKM. The CDR3 has 17 amino acids. The CDR3 reads CASRYGQGGYSNQPQHF. The CDR3 DNA sequence: TGTGCCAGCAGGTACGGACAGGGTGGGTATAGCAATCAGCCCCAGCATTTT.

The V call is TRBV6-1, the J call TRBJ2-2; a possible D gene is TRBD1 (6 bases). Germline-derived CDR1 and CDR2 are MNHNS and SASEGT. Trimming left V 3 bases short and J 7 bases short, with 12 bases between. The CDR3 runs to 14 residues. Written as DNA, the CDR3 is TGTGCCAGCAGTGAGAAGCAGGGGTTCGGGGAGCTGTTTTTT. It specifies CASSEKQGFGELFF.